These 10 T cell receptor beta chains were sequenced from one sample in a study of shared clonotypes between healthy human individuals. The protocol was immunoSEQ multiplex PCR, while the TCRdb copy is restricted to in-frame clones and leaves out a portion. The sample yields approximately 1.5 million clones, approximately 98.5% seen once. The specimen was naive CD4+ T cells sorted from blood. Described subset: CD45RA+ positively selected. Receptors were obtained from a man between 25 and 39 years old in good health.

The chain links TRBV5-1 to TRBJ2-7; 10 bases fit TRBD1. The CDR3 is 16 residues long. Trimming cost V 4 bases and J 0 bases; bases outside gene matches: 7. Germline V gene lookup returns CDR1 SGHRS and CDR2 YFSETQ. CDR3 sequence (DNA): TGCGCCAGCAGCCAACTGACAGGGGGCGACTCCTACGAGCAGTACTTC. Its protein is CASSQLTGGDSYEQYF.

A note on this clone: Other DNA sequences in this specimen translate into the identical CDR3. This chain joins TRBV5-1 and TRBJ2-1; 10 nucleotides align to TRBD2. Germline V gene sequence: CDR1 SGHRS, CDR2 YFSETQ. V lost 0 bases and J lost 5; bases outside the gene matches: 2. The CDR3 extends over 15 amino acids. CDR3 amino acids: CASSLGAGGDNEQFF. DNA for the CDR3: TGCGCCAGCAGCTTGGGAGCGGGAGGGGACAATGAGCAGTTCTTC.

CDR3 loop: CASSEPRGGSSYNEQFF. CDR3 nucleotide sequence: TGCGCCAGCAGTGAGCCTAGAGGGGGGAGCTCCTACAATGAGCAGTTCTTC. The chain employs TRBV10-1 and TRBJ2-1; possibly TRBD1 or TRBD2 for D (6 bases each). The germline gives CDR1 WNHNN, CDR2 SYGVQD (reference sequence). V dropped 2 bases and J dropped 0 bases, with 14 bases sitting between them. The CDR3 has 17 amino acids.

This clone was recorded a few times. The rearrangement joins TRBV9 to TRBJ2-1; the match to TRBD2 covers 11 bases. After removal of 4 bases from V and 10 bases from J, the junction contained 7 bases not matched to a gene. Germline V lookup: CDR1 SGDLS, CDR2 YYNGEE. CDR3 length: 14 amino acids. The CDR3 DNA reads TGTGCCAGCAGCAACCGACTAGCGGGACGAGAGCAGTTCTTC. It translates to CASSNRLAGREQFF.

This chain uses TRBV7-9 with TRBJ2-5; 9 bases line up with TRBD2. Germline lookup yields CDR1 SEHNR and CDR2 FQNEAQ (reference sequence). This CDR3 spans 16 amino acids. V lost 7 bases to trimming and J lost 4 bases; unmatched junction nucleotides: 13. The CDR3 DNA sequence: TGTGCCAGCACCCGGCGGGTAGCGGGAGTACTAGAGACCCAGTACTTC. Translated, it gives CASTRRVAGVLETQYF.

V is TRBV11-2 and J is TRBJ2-7; no reliable D call. This CDR3 is 12 amino acids long. V was trimmed by 1 base and J by 6 bases, leaving 7 bases between them. CDR1 and CDR2 from the germline V gene are SGHAT and FQNNGV. The CDR3 sequence is CASSLALGEQYF. The DNA of the CDR3 is TGTGCCAGCAGCTTAGCCCTAGGCGAGCAGTACTTC.

This clone has a single count. This chain connects TRBV2 to TRBJ2-7, with TRBD2 matching 8 bases. Germline loops: CDR1 SNHLY, CDR2 FYNNEI. CDR3 length: 16 residues. V trimming: 1 base; J trimming: 6 bases; junction bases outside the gene matches: 11. CDR3 sequence (DNA): TGTGCCAGCAGTGAAGTTCCGAGACTAGCGATCCCCGAGCAGTACTTC. Translating it yields CASSEVPRLAIPEQYF.

In regard to this clone: At one of its ends the junction is not consistent with the germline gene, which may arise from a read error. The chain has TRBV7-2 and TRBJ2-7; perhaps TRBD1 as D (6 bases). Germline V gives CDR1 SGHTA, CDR2 FQGNSA. The CDR3 spans 15 residues. The CDR3 protein is CASSLAGTKTYEQYF. CDR3 coding DNA: TGTGCCAGCAGCCTAGCCGGGACAAAAACCTACGAGCAGTACTTC.

This clone was observed once. Other nucleotide sequences in the sample specify the same CDR3. The V gene is TRBV28, the J gene TRBJ2-1; possibly TRBD2 for D (6 bases). V lost 6 bases and J lost 3, with 12 bases in between. The CDR3 contains 14 residues. Germline CDR1 reads MDHEN; CDR2 reads SYDVKM. The CDR3 is CASSLGTLYNEQFF. The CDR3 DNA is TGTGCCAGCAGCCTAGGGACTCTCTACAATGAGCAGTTCTTC.

V and J are TRBV5-1 and TRBJ2-1, with 13 positions matching TRBD2. The CDR3 sequence is 16 residues long. V lost 4 bases, J lost 6 bases, and 7 bases stayed unmatched. Germline CDR1 and CDR2: SGHRS and YFSETQ. The CDR3 DNA reads as TGCGCCAGCAGCAAGGGACTAGCGGGGCTGACCAATGAGCAGTTCTTC. The encoded protein is CASSKGLAGLTNEQFF.